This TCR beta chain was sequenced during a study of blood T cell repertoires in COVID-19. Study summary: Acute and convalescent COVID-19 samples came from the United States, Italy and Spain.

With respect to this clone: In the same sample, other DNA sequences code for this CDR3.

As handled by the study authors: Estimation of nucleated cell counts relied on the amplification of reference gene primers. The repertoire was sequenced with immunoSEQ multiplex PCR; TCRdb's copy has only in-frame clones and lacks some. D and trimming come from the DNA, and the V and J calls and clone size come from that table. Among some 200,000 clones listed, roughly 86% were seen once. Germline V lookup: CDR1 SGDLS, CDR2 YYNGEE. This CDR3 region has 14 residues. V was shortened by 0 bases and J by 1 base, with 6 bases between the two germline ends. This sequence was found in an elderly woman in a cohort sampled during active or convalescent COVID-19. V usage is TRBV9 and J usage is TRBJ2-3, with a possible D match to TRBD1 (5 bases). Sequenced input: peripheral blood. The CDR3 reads CASSVEQGTDTQYF. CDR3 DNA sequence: TGTGCCAGCAGCGTAGAACAGGGCACAGATACGCAGTATTTT.